The present T cell receptor (beta chain) was sequenced within a study of T cell repertoires in cytomegalovirus infection. The wider study: Carrying CMV and the relevant HLA type showed in public TCR beta signatures.

TCRdb re-called the reads with MiXCR, one entry per CDR3 protein. The repertoire includes 110,000 to 150,000 distinct CDR3 sequences, about 6.1% of them detected once, and over 15% sits in the top ten. This clonotype was seen repeatedly, ten times or more. Its antigen is not known. The study's findings and limits: Cumulative public TCR beta family frequency identified carriers of CMV plus the relevant HLA. In two of eight donors, the top clonotype was HLA-C-restricted CMV-specific.

Germline loops: CDR1 DFQATT, CDR2 SNEGSKA (reference sequence). Trimming shortened V by 3 bases and J by 3 bases, and 18 bases separated the two germline ends. This CDR3 region has 16 residues. Sequencing was done on a sample of PBMCs. The clonotype originates from a human donor in good health (CMV status not recorded). Some clones in this sample may be carry-over from other donors' samples. The chain links TRBV20-1 to TRBJ1-5; D perhaps matches TRBD1 (6 bases). In DNA, the CDR3 is TGCAGTGCTAGGGACTACCAGGGGCCCCCCAATCAGCCCCAGCATTTT. Its translation is CSARDYQGPPNQPQHF.